The sequence of this TCR beta chain was determined in a study of blood T cell repertoires in COVID-19 (TCRdb year 2020). With respect to the entire study: The collaborator samples originated in the United States, Italy and Spain and spanned the acute and convalescent phases of COVID-19. The prospective study material was composed of cDNA or gDNA derived from T cells, B-cell-depleted T cells, or PBMCs. Deeply sampled blood TCRbeta repertoires from subjects exposed to, actively infected with, or recovered from COVID-19 were included in the dataset. The repertoires were released in a freely available public database meant as a resource for research on the immune response to SARS-CoV-2. The samples were drawn from two sources: the first 160 participants of the ongoing ImmuneRACE study, and 1,000 to 1,500 subjects contributed by 6 global collaborators. Sample metadata almost always included a de-identified subject ID, COVID-19 status, age in years and sex. Where available, HLA class I and class II types were taken from metadata supplied by the sample provider and were not determined by assay-based typing.

CDR1 and CDR2 are drawn from the germline V gene: SNHLY, FYNNEI. V gives up 4 bases and J gives up 13 bases, and the segment between their germline ends measures 10 bases. From cysteine to phenylalanine, the CDR3 is 11 amino acids long. Of the read, only the CDR3 DNA is kept; its 33 bases are in frame from base 1. Notes on this clone: What this receptor recognizes is not known. Base qualities are not provided; no much larger clone lies one nucleotide away.

Collaborating institutions collected whole blood in K2EDTA tubes following their own protocols. Collaborator samples were shipped for TCRbeta analysis as frozen whole blood, isolated PBMCs, or DNA extracted from either sample type. General study outcomes and caveats: The quantity of clinical and demographic metadata differed by source and by participant and was supplied without curation.

TCRbeta CDR3 regions were amplified from genomic DNA using the immunoSEQ Assay, a bias-controlled multiplex PCR. Processing in the source paper ran as follows. The number of nucleated cells in each sample was estimated by amplification of reference gene primers within the assay. Sequence reads were collapsed and filtered to measure the absolute abundance of every unique TCRbeta CDR3 rearrangement. For each sample, productive Simpson clonality was calculated by taking the square root of Simpson's diversity index across productive rearrangements. As stored in TCRdb, this immuneACCESS dataset retains in-frame rearrangements with V and J assigned. A fraction of the clones does not appear; measured against another copy, unresolved V genes explain less than half of the discrepancy, and the remainder lacks a known reason. The DNA gave D and trimming, while V, J and clone size come from that table. The table for this sample lists roughly 140,000 clones; 85% of them were counted only once. About 3.1% of the sample is taken by the ten largest.

This clonotype was obtained from a woman in her 40s with active or convalescent COVID-19. The sample was peripheral blood. Recombination joined TRBV2 with TRBJ1-4; the D gene lacks a confident call. The CDR3 reads CASSAEVGLFF. In nucleotide form, the sequence is TGTGCCAGCAGTGCGGAGGTGGGACTGTTTTTT.